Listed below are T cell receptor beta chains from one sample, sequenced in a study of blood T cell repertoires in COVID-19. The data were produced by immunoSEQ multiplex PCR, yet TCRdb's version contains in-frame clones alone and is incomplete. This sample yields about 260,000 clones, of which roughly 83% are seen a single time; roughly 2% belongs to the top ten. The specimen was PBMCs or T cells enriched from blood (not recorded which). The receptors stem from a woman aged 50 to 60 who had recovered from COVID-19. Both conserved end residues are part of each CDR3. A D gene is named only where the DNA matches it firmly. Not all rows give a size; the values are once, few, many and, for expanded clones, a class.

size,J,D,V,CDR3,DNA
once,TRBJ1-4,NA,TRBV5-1,CASSLGHVGEKLFF,TGCGCCAGCAGCTTGGGTCACGTCGGGGAAAAACTGTTTTTT
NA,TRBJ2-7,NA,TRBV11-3,CASSLDRAGAPRHEQYF,TGTGCCAGCAGCTTAGATCGGGCAGGGGCGCCTCGGCACGAGCAGTACTTC
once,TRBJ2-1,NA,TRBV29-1,CSVEPQYNEQFF,TGCAGCGTTGAACCACAGTACAATGAGCAGTTCTTC
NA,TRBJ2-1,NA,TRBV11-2,CASSLSSVQEFF,TGTGCCAGCAGCTTATCCTCAGTGCAGGAGTTCTTC
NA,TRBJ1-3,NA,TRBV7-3,CASSRGPPGNTIYF,TGTGCCAGCAGCAGAGGCCCGCCAGGAAACACCATATATTTT
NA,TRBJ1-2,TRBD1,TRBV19,CASSDPGQGYGYTF,TGTGCCAGTAGCGACCCGGGACAGGGATATGGCTACACCTTC
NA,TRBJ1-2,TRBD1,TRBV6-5,CASRPDRASYGYTF,TGTGCCAGCAGACCTGACAGGGCCAGCTATGGCTACACCTTC
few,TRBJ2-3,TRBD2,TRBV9,CASSVGSSGGFRDTQYF,TGTGCCAGCAGCGTAGGTTCCAGCGGGGGATTCCGGGATACGCAGTATTTT
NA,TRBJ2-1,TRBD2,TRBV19,CATRLRSGRANNEQFF,TGTGCCACCCGCTTGAGGAGCGGGAGGGCCAATAATGAGCAGTTCTTC
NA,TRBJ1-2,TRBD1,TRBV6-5,CASSYGQGAFGYTF,TGTGCCAGCAGTTACGGACAGGGGGCTTTTGGCTACACCTTC
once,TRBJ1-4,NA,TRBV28,CASTRVGAGNEKLFF,TGTGCCAGCACCCGGGTGGGGGCAGGTAATGAAAAACTGTTTTTT
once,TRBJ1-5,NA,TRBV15,CATSSGGVRANQPQHF,TGTGCCACCAGCAGTGGCGGGGTACGCGCCAATCAGCCCCAGCATTTT
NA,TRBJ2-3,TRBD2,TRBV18,CASSPSGLGGTDTQYF,TGTGCCAGCTCACCCTCGGGACTAGGGGGCACAGATACGCAGTATTTT
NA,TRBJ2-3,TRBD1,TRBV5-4,CASSQDRGADTQYF,TGTGCCAGCAGCCAGGACAGGGGGGCAGATACGCAGTATTTT
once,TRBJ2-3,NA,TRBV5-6,CASSPTQSFDPQYTDTQYF,TGTGCCAGCAGCCCGACTCAATCCTTCGACCCTCAATACACAGATACGCAGTATTTT
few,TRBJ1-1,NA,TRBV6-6,CASSYLATEAFF,TGTGCCAGCAGTTACTTGGCCACTGAAGCTTTCTTT
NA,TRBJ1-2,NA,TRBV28,CASSLLGGGPNYGYTF,TGTGCCAGCAGTTTACTGGGAGGGGGACCTAACTATGGCTACACCTTC
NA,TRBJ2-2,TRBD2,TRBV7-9,CASSATSGSTGELFF,TGTGCCAGCAGCGCGACTAGCGGGAGTACCGGGGAGCTGTTTTTT
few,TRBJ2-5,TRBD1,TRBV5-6,CASSQGQGAMWGETQYF,TGTGCCAGCAGCCAGGGACAGGGGGCGATGTGGGGAGAGACCCAGTACTTC
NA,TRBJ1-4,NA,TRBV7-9,CASSFRRVGSRGNEKLFF,TGTGCCAGCAGCTTTAGGAGGGTGGGGTCCAGAGGCAATGAAAAACTGTTTTTT
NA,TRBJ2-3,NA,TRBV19,CASSIGLGLGTDTQYF,TGTGCCAGTAGTATAGGGTTGGGCCTCGGCACAGATACGCAGTATTTT
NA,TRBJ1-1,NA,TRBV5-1,CASSLVEGSAFF,TGCGCCAGCAGCTTGGTTGAGGGTTCAGCTTTCTTT
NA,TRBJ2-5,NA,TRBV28,CASSGHLLQETQYF,TGTGCCAGCAGTGGACACCTCCTCCAAGAGACCCAGTACTTC
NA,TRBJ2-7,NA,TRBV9,CASSVAPDKLYEQYF,TGTGCCAGCAGCGTAGCTCCGGACAAACTCTACGAGCAGTACTTC
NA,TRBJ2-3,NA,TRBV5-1,CASSLASRSVADTQYF,TGCGCCAGCAGCTTGGCCTCGAGAAGTGTTGCAGATACGCAGTATTTT
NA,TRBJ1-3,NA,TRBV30,CAWVRDSGNTIYF,TGTGCCTGGGTCAGGGACTCTGGAAACACCATATATTTT
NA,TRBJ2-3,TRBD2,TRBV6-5,CASSSRTSGRTDTQYF,TGTGCCAGCAGTTCCAGGACTAGCGGGAGGACAGATACGCAGTATTTT
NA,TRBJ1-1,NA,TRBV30,CAWSALTGWNTEAFF,TGTGCCTGGAGTGCCCTAACTGGTTGGAACACTGAAGCTTTCTTT
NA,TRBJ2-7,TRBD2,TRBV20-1,CSASFRGSRYEQYF,TGCAGTGCTAGTTTCCGCGGGAGTAGGTACGAGCAGTACTTC
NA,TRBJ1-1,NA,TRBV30,CAWRGGTREAFF,TGTGCCTGGAGGGGGGGAACAAGAGAAGCTTTCTTT
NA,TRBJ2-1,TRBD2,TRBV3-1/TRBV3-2,CASSQPGLFNEQFF,TGTGCCAGCAGCCAACCGGGACTATTCAATGAGCAGTTCTTC
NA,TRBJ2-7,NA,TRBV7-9,CASNPHVDEQYF,TGTGCCAGCAACCCCCACGTAGACGAGCAGTACTTC
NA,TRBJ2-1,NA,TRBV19,CASSIVGREQFF,TGTGCCAGTAGTATAGTCGGGAGAGAGCAGTTCTTC
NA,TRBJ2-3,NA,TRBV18,CASSRGTVQATDTQYF,TGTGCCAGCTCGCGCGGGACAGTACAAGCCACAGATACGCAGTATTTT
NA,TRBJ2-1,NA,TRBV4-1,CASSQETATYNEQFF,TGCGCCAGCAGCCAAGAGACAGCTACCTACAATGAGCAGTTCTTC
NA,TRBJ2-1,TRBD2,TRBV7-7,CASSLNAGGSYNEQFF,TGTGCTAGCAGCTTAAATGCGGGAGGCTCCTACAATGAGCAGTTCTTC
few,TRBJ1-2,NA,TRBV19,CASSIEDGGYGYTF,TGTGCCAGTAGTATAGAGGACGGAGGGTATGGCTACACCTTC
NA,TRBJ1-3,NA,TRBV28,CASSLNRPEGSRNTIYF,TGTGCCAGCAGTTTAAATCGTCCGGAGGGTTCTCGAAACACCATATATTTT
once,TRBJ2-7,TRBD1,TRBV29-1,CSVVEVGQGRVYEQYF,TGCAGCGTTGTTGAAGTGGGACAGGGGAGAGTCTACGAGCAGTACTTC
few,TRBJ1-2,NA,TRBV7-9,CASSSRERGTRGGGYTF,TGTGCCAGCAGCTCCAGGGAACGTGGGACACGAGGGGGTGGCTACACCTTC
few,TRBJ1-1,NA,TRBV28,CASSLRRSRAFF,TGTGCCAGCAGCCTTAGACGGAGTCGTGCTTTCTTT
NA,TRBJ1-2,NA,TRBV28,CASSLIRNYGYTF,TGTGCCAGCAGTTTGATCAGGAACTATGGCTACACCTTC
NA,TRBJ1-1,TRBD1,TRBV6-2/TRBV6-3,CASSYSQGTGELAFF,TGTGCCAGCAGTTACTCTCAGGGGACAGGGGAATTAGCTTTCTTT
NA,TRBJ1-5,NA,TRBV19,CASSILQGNQPQHF,TGTGCCAGTAGTATCCTTCAGGGGAATCAGCCCCAGCATTTT
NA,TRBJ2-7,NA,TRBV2,CASSEGANPAYEQYF,TGTGCCAGCAGTGAGGGAGCGAACCCAGCCTACGAGCAGTACTTC
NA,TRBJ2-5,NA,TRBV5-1,CASSLGRGRLGTQYF,TGCGCCAGCAGCTTGGGGAGGGGGCGACTCGGGACCCAGTACTTC
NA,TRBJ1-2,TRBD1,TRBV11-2,CASSAGGVYGYTF,TGTGCCAGCAGCGCAGGGGGCGTCTATGGCTACACCTTC
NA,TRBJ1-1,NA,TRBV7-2,CASSNRPLMNTEAFF,TGTGCCAGCTCCAACAGGCCCCTCATGAACACTGAAGCTTTCTTT
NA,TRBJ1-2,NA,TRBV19,CASSISTGNYGYTF,TGTGCCAGTAGCATTTCGACAGGAAACTATGGCTACACCTTC
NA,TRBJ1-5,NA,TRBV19,CASSWGDNQPQHF,TGTGCCAGTAGTTGGGGGGACAATCAGCCCCAGCATTTT
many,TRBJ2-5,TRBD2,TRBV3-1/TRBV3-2,CASSQDTSGRPIETQYF,TGTGCCAGCAGCCAAGATACTAGCGGGAGGCCAATAGAGACCCAGTACTTC
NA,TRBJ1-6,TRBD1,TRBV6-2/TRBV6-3,CASSYPQGVANSPLHF,TGTGCCAGCAGTTACCCACAGGGGGTTGCAAATTCACCCCTCCACTTT
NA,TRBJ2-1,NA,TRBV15,CATSRDTVSYNEQFF,TGTGCCACCAGCAGAGATACAGTCTCCTACAATGAGCAGTTCTTC